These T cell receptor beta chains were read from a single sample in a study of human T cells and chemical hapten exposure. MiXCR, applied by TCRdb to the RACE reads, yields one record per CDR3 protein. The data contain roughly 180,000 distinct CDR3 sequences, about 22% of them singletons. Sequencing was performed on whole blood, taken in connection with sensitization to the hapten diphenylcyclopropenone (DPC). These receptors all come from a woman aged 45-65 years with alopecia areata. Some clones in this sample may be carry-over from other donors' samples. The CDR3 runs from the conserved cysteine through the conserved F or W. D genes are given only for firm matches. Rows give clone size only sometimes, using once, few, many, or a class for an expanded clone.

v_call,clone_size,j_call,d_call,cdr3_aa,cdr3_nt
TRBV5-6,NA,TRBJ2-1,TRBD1,CASSLGTGGYEQFF,TGTGCCAGCAGTTTGGGGACAGGGGGCTATGAGCAGTTCTTC
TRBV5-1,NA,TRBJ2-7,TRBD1,CASSMTGRFYEQYF,TGCGCCAGCAGCATGACAGGGCGATTCTACGAGCAGTACTTC
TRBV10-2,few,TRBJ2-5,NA,CASGIETQYF,TGCGCCAGCGGAATAGAGACCCAGTACTTC
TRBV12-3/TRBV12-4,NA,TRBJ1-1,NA,CASSFVYGGEAFF,TGTGCCAGCAGTTTCGTCTACGGCGGTGAAGCTTTCTTT
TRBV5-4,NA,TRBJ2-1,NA,CASSLPPAEQFF,TGTGCCAGCAGCTTGCCTCCTGCGGAGCAGTTCTTC
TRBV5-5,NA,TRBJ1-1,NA,CASSLGPPARDEAFF,TGTGCCAGCAGCCTGGGACCGCCAGCGAGGGACGAAGCTTTCTTT
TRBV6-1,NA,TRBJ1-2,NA,CASSERLGLYGYTF,TGTGCCAGCAGTGAAAGGCTAGGATTGTATGGCTACACCTTC
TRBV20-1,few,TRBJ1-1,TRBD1,CSARSGTGGPNTEAFF,TGCAGTGCTAGATCGGGGACAGGGGGCCCGAACACTGAAGCTTTCTTT
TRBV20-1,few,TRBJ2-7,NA,CSASVEAGVGGYEQYF,TGCAGTGCTAGTGTTGAGGCAGGGGTGGGGGGCTACGAGCAGTACTTC
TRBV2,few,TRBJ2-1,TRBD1,CASSELGQYNEQFF,TGTGCCAGCAGTGAGTTGGGACAGTACAATGAGCAGTTCTTC
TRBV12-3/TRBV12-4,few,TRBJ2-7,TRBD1,CASRPTGGYEQYF,TGTGCCAGCAGACCCACAGGGGGCTACGAGCAGTACTTC
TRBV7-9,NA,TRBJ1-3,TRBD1,CASSPTGQLGNTIYF,TGTGCCAGCAGCCCTACGGGACAGCTTGGAAACACCATATATTTT
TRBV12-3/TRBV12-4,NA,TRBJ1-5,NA,CASTRKVGQGFQPQHF,TGTGCCAGCACCCGAAAGGTGGGGCAGGGTTTTCAGCCCCAGCATTTT
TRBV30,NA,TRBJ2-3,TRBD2,CAWSLAGGLNF,TGTGCCTGGAGTCTAGCGGGAGGGTTGAATTTT
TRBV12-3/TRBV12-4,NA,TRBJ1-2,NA,CASTQQGNGYTF,TGTGCCAGCACTCAACAGGGTAATGGCTACACCTTC
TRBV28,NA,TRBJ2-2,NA,CASSLAPLGAGDTGELFF,TGTGCCAGCAGTTTAGCCCCCTTGGGGGCCGGGGACACCGGGGAGCTGTTTTTT
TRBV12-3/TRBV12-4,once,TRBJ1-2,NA,CASRYSDGYGYTF,TGTGCCAGCAGATACAGTGACGGCTATGGCTACACCTTC
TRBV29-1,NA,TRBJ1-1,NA,CSVDVGAEAFF,TGCAGCGTTGATGTGGGGGCTGAAGCTTTCTTT
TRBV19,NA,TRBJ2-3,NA,CASSIFPDTQYF,TGTGCCAGTAGTATATTTCCAGATACGCAGTATTTT
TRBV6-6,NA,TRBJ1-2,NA,CASSILYGYTF,TGTGCCAGCAGTATACTCTATGGCTACACCTTC
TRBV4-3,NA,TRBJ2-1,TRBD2,CASSQGTSGRNEQFF,TGTGCCAGCAGCCAGGGGACTAGCGGGAGGAATGAGCAGTTCTTC
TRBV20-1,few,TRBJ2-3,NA,CSASWDRPTTDTQYF,TGCAGTGCTTCGTGGGACCGGCCGACCACAGATACGCAGTATTTT
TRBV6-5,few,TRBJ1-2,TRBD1,CASSSVTGSTYGYTF,TGTGCCAGCAGTTCCGTGACAGGGTCTACCTATGGCTACACCTTC
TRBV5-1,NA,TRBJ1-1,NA,CASSFGVEGAFF,TGCGCCAGCAGCTTCGGAGTTGAAGGAGCTTTCTTT
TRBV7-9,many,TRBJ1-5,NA,CASSLGIGGDSNQPQHF,TGTGCCAGCAGCTTAGGAATAGGGGGTGATAGCAATCAGCCCCAGCATTTT